Following are 27 T cell receptor beta chains from one sample sequenced in a study of T cell responses to AZD1222 COVID-19 vaccine. Data came from immunoSEQ multiplex PCR; TCRdb stores just in-frame clones and leaves some out. The sample lists 100,000 to 120,000 clones; roughly 90% were seen once. The specimen was peripheral blood, collected on day 0 of AZD1222 vaccination. The receptors derive from an adult in good health.

The DNA of the CDR3 is TGCAGCGTTGAAGCAGGGGACCCCCTATACGAGCAGTACTTC. Translation gives CSVEAGDPLYEQYF. The genes are TRBV29-1 and TRBJ2-7; TRBD1 is a possible D gene (6 bases). The CDR3 extends over 14 amino acids. Germline loops: CDR1 SQVTM, CDR2 ANQGSEA. Trimming left V 1 base short and J 4 bases short, with 14 bases between.

The CDR3, as DNA: TGTGCCAGCACGAGGGACGGGAACACCGGGGAGCTGTTTTTT. Protein sequence: CASTRDGNTGELFF. The chain employs TRBV2 and TRBJ2-2; possibly TRBD1 or TRBD2 for D (5 bases each). The CDR3 contains 14 residues. Germline V lookup: CDR1 SNHLY, CDR2 FYNNEI. V was cut by 7 bases and J by 1 base, with 10 bases left in between.

The rearrangement links TRBV5-1 to TRBJ1-4; D remains unclear. Germline-derived CDR1 and CDR2 are SGHRS and YFSETQ. The CDR3 is 14 residues long. V shed 0 bases and J shed 5 bases, with 8 bases lying between them. The CDR3 bases are TGCGCCAGCAGCTTGGCCACGGAGAATGAAAAACTGTTTTTT. Amino acid sequence: CASSLATENEKLFF.

The chain employs TRBV5-1 and TRBJ2-1; TRBD2 aligns across 7 bases. V shed 3 bases and J 5 bases; nucleotides not matched to a gene: 8. CDR1 SGHRS and CDR2 YFSETQ come from the germline V gene. The CDR3 is 15 amino acids. The CDR3, as DNA: TGCGCCAGCAGCTCCGGTACGGGGGGAAACAATGAGCAGTTCTTC. It is translated as CASSSGTGGNNEQFF. Filled out from reference TRBV5-1 and TRBJ2-1, the complete variable domain reads KAGVTQTPRYLIKTRGQQVTLSCSPISGHRSVSWYQQTPGQGLQFLFEYFSETQRNKGNFPGRFSGRQFSNSRSEMNVSTLELGDSALYLCASSSGTGGNNEQFFGPGTRLTVL.

This clone was counted once. This rearrangement joins TRBV3-1 (or the pseudogene TRBV3-2) to TRBJ2-1; TRBD1 matches at 7 bases. Per germline, CDR1 LGHDT and CDR2 YNNKEL (reference sequence). V was pared by 4 bases and J by 8 bases, with 5 bases of the junction left unmatched. This CDR3 comprises 13 residues. DNA for the CDR3: TGTGCCAGCAGCCCCTACAGGGGCCATGAGCAGTTCTTC. Its translation is CASSPYRGHEQFF.

The chain carries TRBV7-2 and TRBJ2-3; TRBD2 might be the D (5 bases). V lost 5 bases and J lost 6, with 18 bases in between. Germline V lookup: CDR1 SGHTA, CDR2 FQGNSA. The CDR3 loop spans 15 amino acids. The CDR3 coding sequence is TGTGCCAGCAGCGACCGGGCCCTCCGAGGGGATACGCAGTATTTT. Its translation: CASSDRALRGDTQYF.

The chain joins TRBV25-1 to TRBJ1-2, with D perhaps matching TRBD1 (5 bases). Trimming removed 6 bases from V and 6 bases from J, with 20 bases in between. CDR1 is MGHDK and CDR2 is SYGVNS in the germline V gene. This CDR3 contains 15 residues. The CDR3 region is CASSPLWGANNGYTF. CDR3 sequence (DNA): TGTGCCAGCAGCCCTCTTTGGGGCGCGAATAATGGCTACACCTTC.

The genes are TRBV6-5 and TRBJ1-3; tentatively, D is TRBD1 (6 bases). Looked up from germline, CDR1 is MNHEY and CDR2 is SVGAGI. The CDR3 contains 15 residues. Trimming cost V 0 bases and J 6 bases, with 12 bases left between them. The CDR3 bases are TGTGCCAGCAGTTACTCTGGCAGGGGTGAAAACACCATATATTTT. Protein sequence: CASSYSGRGENTIYF.

The chain carries TRBV4-1 and TRBJ2-1; 8 nucleotides align to TRBD2. Germline V gives CDR1 MGHRA, CDR2 YSYEKL. The CDR3 runs 17 residues. V gave up 3 bases and J gave up 3 bases; unmatched junction bases: 10. CDR3 DNA: TGCGCCAGCAGCCACGCTTCCGGGAGGGGGGGCTACAATGAGCAGTTCTTC. Protein product: CASSHASGRGGYNEQFF.

The genes are TRBV7-3 and TRBJ1-5; D ambiguous. The V end lost 5 bases, the J end lost 3 bases, and 14 bases lay between the germline ends. The CDR3 runs 15 residues. Germline V CDR1 and CDR2: SGHTA, FQGTGA. The CDR3 DNA reads as TGTGCCAGCAGCCGACCGGACGGACCCAATCAGCCCCAGCATTTT. Its translation: CASSRPDGPNQPQHF.

The rearrangement uses TRBV5-1 and TRBJ2-1, with 8 bases that match TRBD2. Trimming removed 0 bases from V and 8 bases from J; junction bases left unmatched: 4. The CDR3 is made up of 14 amino acids. Per the germline V gene, CDR1 is SGHRS and CDR2 is YFSETQ. CDR3 sequence (DNA): TGCGCCAGCAGCTTGGGGGCCGGGAGGGATGAGCAGTTCTTC. Translating it yields CASSLGAGRDEQFF.

The chain is built from TRBV7-2 and TRBJ1-1; D unresolved. The CDR3 length is 12 residues. The V gene lost 3 bases and the J gene lost 8 bases, with 10 bases spanning the gap. Germline values: CDR1 SGHTA, CDR2 FQGNSA. CDR3 coding DNA: TGTGCCAGCAGCTTCACGAGGGCAGAAGCTTTCTTT. Its translation is CASSFTRAEAFF. Supplemented by reference TRBV7-2 and TRBJ1-1, the full variable domain reads GAGVSQSPSNKVTEKGKDVELRCDPISGHTALYWYRQSLGQGLEFLIYFQGNSAPDKSGLPSDRFSAERTGGSVSTLTIQRTQQEDSAVYLCASSFTRAEAFFGQGTRLTVV.

The rearrangement uses TRBV4-2 and TRBJ2-1, with 8 bases lining up with TRBD2. The junction had 16 bases not matched to a gene; V was cut back by 4 bases and J by 2 bases. The CDR3 has 19 residues. CDR1 is LGHNA and CDR2 is YNFKEQ in the germline V gene. CDR3 nucleotide sequence: TGTGCCAGCAGCCCCCGGGGGGGAATTAGCGGGGCCGCCTACAATGAGCAGTTCTTC. It codes for CASSPRGGISGAAYNEQFF.

The chain links TRBV21-1 to TRBJ1-3. TRBV21-1 is deemed a pseudogene. The CDR3 is 16 residues long. This chain's CDR3 is CASRRGGPCSGNTIYF. The CDR3 nucleotides are TGTGCCAGCAGAAGGGGGGGACCCTGCTCTGGAAACACCATATATTTT.

Only one count was recorded for this clone. The V call is TRBV7-9, the J call TRBJ2-5, with 13 positions matching TRBD2. The CDR3 has 16 residues. CDR1 and CDR2 from the germline V gene are SEHNR and FQNEAQ (reference sequence). With V trimmed by 5 bases and J by 5 bases, 8 bases remained unmatched. The CDR3: CASSPGLAGDLETQYF. The CDR3 region has the DNA TGTGCCAGCAGCCCCGGACTAGCGGGAGATTTGGAGACCCAGTACTTC. Together with reference TRBV7-9 and TRBJ2-5, the CDR3 gives the full variable domain: DTGVSQNPRHKITKRGQNVTFRCDPISEHNRLYWYRQTLGQGPEFLTYFQNEAQLEKSRLLSDRFSAERPKGSFSTLEIQRTEQGDSAMYLCASSPGLAGDLETQYFGPGTRLLVL.

The V gene is TRBV4-1, the J gene TRBJ1-5; the D is unclear. From germline, CDR1 is MGHRA and CDR2 YSYEKL. This CDR3 is 15 amino acids long. V was shortened by 1 base and J by 7 bases, with 14 bases between the two germline ends. CDR3 DNA sequence: TGCGCCAGCAGCCAAGCTTGGGTGGGTGGGCAGCCCCAGCATTTT. As protein: CASSQAWVGGQPQHF.

The chain is built from TRBV5-1 and TRBJ2-2; 13 bases line up with TRBD2. The J segment lost 1 base and the V segment lost 4 bases, leaving 4 bases of the junction unmatched. The germline CDR1 and CDR2 sequences are SGHRS and YFSETQ. The CDR3 is 17 residues long. CDR3 amino acids: CASSVRLAGGNTGELFF. The CDR3 DNA follows: TGCGCCAGCAGCGTTAGACTAGCGGGAGGGAACACCGGGGAGCTGTTTTTT.

J is TRBJ2-1 and V is TRBV4-2; the match to TRBD2 covers 10 bases. Germline lookup yields CDR1 LGHNA and CDR2 YNFKEQ. The junction had 7 bases not matched to a gene; V was cut back by 1 base and J by 4 bases. The CDR3 has 17 residues. Written as DNA, the CDR3 is TGTGCCAGCAGCCAAGCGGGGGGACTAGCGCTATACAATGAGCAGTTCTTC. It is translated as CASSQAGGLALYNEQFF.

The rearrangement links TRBV27 to TRBJ1-1, with D tentatively TRBD1 (5 bases). The CDR3 totals 11 residues. V lost 8 bases to trimming and J lost 9 bases, with 13 bases between them. Germline loops: CDR1 MNHEY, CDR2 SMNVEV (reference sequence). CDR3: CASYFGTKAFF. CDR3 bases: TGTGCCAGCTATTTCGGGACCAAAGCTTTCTTT.

The V call is TRBV9, the J call TRBJ2-5; 8 positions match TRBD2. Trimming removed 0 bases from V and 1 base from J; junction bases left unmatched: 5. Germline CDR1 reads SGDLS; CDR2 reads YYNGEE. CDR3 length equals 16 residues. The CDR3 region has the DNA TGTGCCAGCAGCGTAGGAGTAGCGGGGAGCCAAGAGACCCAGTACTTC. This sequence encodes CASSVGVAGSQETQYF.

The chain carries TRBV2 and TRBJ1-2; the D is unclear. The CDR3 extends over 15 amino acids. Germline assignment: CDR1 SNHLY and CDR2 FYNNEI. V was pared by 6 bases and J by 4 bases, with 18 bases between. The CDR3 region is CASRALIGRFYGYTF. DNA of the CDR3: TGTGCCAGCAGAGCCCTAATTGGACGGTTCTATGGCTACACCTTC.

V is TRBV19 and J is TRBJ2-2, with 10 bases fitting TRBD2. This CDR3 region has 15 residues. Germline CDR1 is LNHDA and CDR2 is SQIVND (reference sequence). With 10 bases clipped from V and 3 bases from J, the junction kept 8 bases outside the gene matches. CDR3 loop: CATRSGGAYTGELFF. DNA for the CDR3: TGTGCCACCAGAAGCGGGGGGGCTTACACCGGGGAGCTGTTTTTT.

The chain has TRBV14 and TRBJ2-5, with D perhaps TRBD1 (5 bases). The ends were cut back, 2 bases at V and 4 bases at J, with 14 bases in the middle. This CDR3 has 15 residues. Germline loops: CDR1 SGHDN, CDR2 FVKESK. In nucleotides, the CDR3 is TGTGCCAGCAGCCAACTGGGGCCATCCCGAGAGACCCAGTACTTC. Its protein product is CASSQLGPSRETQYF.

The chain uses TRBV19 and TRBJ2-1; TRBD2 matches at 10 bases. The CDR3 is 15 amino acids. The V gene's germline CDR1 is LNHDA and CDR2 SQIVND (reference sequence). V trimming: 4 bases; J trimming: 4 bases; junction bases outside the gene matches: 4. CDR3 sequence: CASSRGTSEYNEQFF. The DNA of the CDR3 is TGTGCCAGTAGTAGAGGGACTAGCGAATACAATGAGCAGTTCTTC.

This chain connects TRBV19 to TRBJ2-2; weak D call: TRBD2 (7 bases). The germline V gene has CDR1 LNHDA and CDR2 SQIVND (reference sequence). The V and J ends lost 4 bases and 7 bases respectively, with 16 bases between them. The CDR3 has 15 amino acids. The DNA of the CDR3 is TGTGCCAGTAGTACCTTAGGGGGGAGGGTCGGGGAGCTGTTTTTT. Its translation: CASSTLGGRVGELFF.

The CDR3 is CASSPGPAYEQYF. The CDR3 DNA sequence: TGTGCCAGCAGTCCCGGACCAGCCTACGAGCAGTACTTC. The chain carries TRBV27 and TRBJ2-7; D not resolved. Germline loops: CDR1 MNHEY, CDR2 SMNVEV (reference sequence). Trimming took 5 bases from V and 2 from J, leaving 10 bases between them. This CDR3 is built from 13 residues.

The chain combines TRBV19 with TRBJ1-2; D call uncertain. V dropped 3 bases and J dropped 2 bases, with 13 bases sitting between them. Germline V gives CDR1 LNHDA, CDR2 SQIVND (reference sequence). The CDR3 has 15 amino acids. The CDR3 protein is CASSMGNWENYGYTF. CDR3 in DNA: TGTGCCAGTAGTATGGGGAACTGGGAGAACTATGGCTACACCTTC.